This T cell receptor beta chain is drawn from a study of CD8 T cells in Susac syndrome. Findings of the study overall: The total CD8+ repertoires yielded 15 to 20 Susac-specific public clones and the CD8+ TEMRA repertoires yielded five or six. Susac CD8+ clonal expansion peaked in TEMRA cells and active patients.

The sequenced target, TCR beta, came from blood CD8+ and CD4+ T cells. Both CD4+ and CD8+ T cells were negatively isolated, and TEMRA cells underwent FACS enrichment. An input of roughly 0.45 to 1 ug of RNA was subjected to reverse transcription using random hexamers. A single record per CDR3 protein comes from TCRdb applying MiXCR to the immunoSEQ multiplex PCR reads. The sample shows around 150,000 distinct CDR3 sequences, 95% of them seen only once. About this clonotype itself: Antigen unknown.

CDR3 length: 16 residues. V lost 3 bases, J lost 2 bases, and 18 bases lay in between. Looked up from germline, CDR1 is DFQATT and CDR2 is SNEGSKA (reference sequence). This TCR derives from a human donor with Susac syndrome. This sequence joins TRBV20-1 and TRBJ2-3; weak D call: TRBD2 (6 bases). Sequencing was done on a sample of CD8+ T cells from PBMCs. The CDR3 loop is CSARASASAPTDTQYF. DNA of the CDR3: TGCAGTGCTAGGGCTTCGGCTAGCGCGCCCACAGATACGCAGTATTTT.